The source of this TCR beta chain is a study of shared clonotypes between healthy human individuals. Whole-study findings and limits: Investigators expected sequencing depth to affect clonotype sharing among donors. Relative to memory subsets, naive subsets generally showed larger estimated richness.

As concerns this clone: The target antigen is unknown.

V lost 10 bases and J 3 bases, leaving 15 bases between the germline ends. The CDR3 consists of 13 residues. Per germline, CDR1 WSHSY and CDR2 SAAADI. Splitting of CD4+ cells produced CD45RA+ naive and CD45RA-negative memory subsets. Sorted-subset replicate PCRs used 200 ng of genomic DNA. This amount corresponded to some 30,000 T cell genomes. Assay: immunoSEQ multiplex PCR; the TCRdb copy retains only in-frame clones and omits some. The sample has about 680,000 clones; about 78% are singletons. Sequenced: memory CD4+ T cells sorted from blood. Described subset: CD45RA-negative fraction. The TCR comes from a woman in her 30s in good health. The chain has TRBV10-2 and TRBJ1-1; D call uncertain. The CDR3 loop reads CATRRGEDTEAFF. In DNA form, the CDR3 reads TGCGCCACCAGACGGGGTGAGGACACTGAAGCTTTCTTT.